The 29 T cell receptor beta chains given below trace back to one sample, sequenced in a study of post-analysis software for immune sequencing data (dated by TCRdb to 2015 to 2017). The research as a whole found: Patients showed significantly higher frequencies than controls for five TRBV segments, among them TRBV5-6, TRBV5-1 and TRBV20-1.

These TCRs' antigens remain unknown. Library method: PCR. Sequencing used an Illumina HiSeq 2500. Unique molecular identifiers were incorporated into TCR beta cDNA libraries to reduce PCR and sequencing biases. The public reads were reprocessed in TCRdb via fastp at Q25 and MiXCR, keeping in-frame beta chains. Entries that share a CDR3 protein sequence are merged under the most common genes and DNA. The sample records approximately 180,000 distinct CDR3 sequences, about 29% of which are singletons. Around 1.5% of the sample goes to the ten largest clones. The source material was blood. The origin of the receptors is a girl aged 5-17 years with multiple sclerosis.

The rearrangement links TRBV18 to TRBJ2-2; D is uncertain. This CDR3 region has 17 residues. Germline V lookup: CDR1 KGHSH, CDR2 LQKENI. The V end was cut by 2 bases, the J end by 3 bases, with 16 bases between. CDR3: CASSPGPGDLYTGELFF. The CDR3 DNA reads as TGTGCCAGCTCACCAGGTCCCGGAGACCTCTACACCGGGGAGCTGTTTTTT.

The chain joins TRBV6-6 to TRBJ1-1; D unclear. This CDR3 has 15 residues. With 0 bases removed from V and 0 bases from J, the gap between germline ends came to 8 bases. Germline V gives CDR1 MNHNY, CDR2 SVGAGI (reference sequence). CDR3 sequence reads: CASSYSPRLNTEAFF. The CDR3 bases are TGTGCCAGCAGTTACTCGCCTAGATTGAACACTGAAGCTTTCTTT.

Worth noting for this clonotype: Since a much larger clone is just one base distant, this may be a read error. This rearrangement joins TRBV3-1 to TRBJ2-4; D gene unclear. CDR3 length: 17 amino acids. The V and J ends lost 0 bases and 0 bases respectively, with 12 bases between them. Germline values: CDR1 LGHDT, CDR2 YNNKEL (reference sequence). The CDR3 is CASSQDESLLAKNIQYF. CDR3 sequence (DNA): TGTGCCAGCAGCCAAGATGAGAGTCTCCTAGCCAAAAACATTCAGTACTTC.

This clonotype was found many times. The V and J genes are TRBV3-1 and TRBJ2-1; 8 nucleotides align to TRBD2. Germline V lookup: CDR1 LGHDT, CDR2 YNNKEL (reference sequence). The V segment lost 4 bases and the J segment 6 bases; nucleotides outside the gene matches: 11. This CDR3 has 16 amino acids. The CDR3 region has the DNA TGTGCCAGCAGCCTCCCCTCGGGACTAGTGGGCAATGAGCAGTTCTTC. Protein: CASSLPSGLVGNEQFF.

In its sample, this clonotype was seen a few times. The chain joins TRBV20-1 to TRBJ1-1, with TRBD1 matching over 7 bases. In germline, CDR1 is DFQATT, CDR2 SNEGSKA (reference sequence). The CDR3 has 14 residues. Germline trimming cut 3 bases from V and 0 bases from J; bases unmatched to any gene: 4. In DNA form, the CDR3 reads TGCAGTGCTAGCGAAGGGGGCATGAACACTGAAGCTTTCTTT. Translated, it gives CSASEGGMNTEAFF.

Worth noting for this clonotype: Relative to the germline gene, one junction end is altered; a read error may explain this. The chain carries TRBV7-9 and TRBJ1-2; 8 bases align to TRBD1. Germline values: CDR1 SEHNR, CDR2 FQNEAQ (reference sequence). The CDR3 length is 15 residues. The CDR3 spells CDSSLEAGGGYGYTF. CDR3 coding DNA: TGTGACAGCAGCTTAGAGGCAGGGGGCGGCTATGGCTACACCTTC.

This clonotype was seen a few times. The germline gene is not matched at one end of the junction; a read error may be the cause. V gene TRBV5-1 combines with J gene TRBJ1-6; 10 nucleotides line up with TRBD1. Germline lookup yields CDR1 SGHRS and CDR2 YFSETQ. This CDR3 has 16 amino acids. The CDR3 sequence is CASSLQTGTGDSLLHF. In DNA form, the CDR3 reads TGCGCCAGCAGCCTTCAAACCGGGACAGGGGATTCACTCCTCCACTTT.

The chain employs TRBV2 and TRBJ2-3, with 9 positions matching TRBD2. CDR1 is SNHLY and CDR2 is FYNNEI in the germline V gene. The CDR3 loop spans 13 amino acids. J lost 4 bases, V lost 8 bases, and 4 bases had no gene match. CDR3 sequence (DNA): TGTGCCAGCGCGGGGGGGGTCGCAGATACGCAGTATTTT. The encoded protein is CASAGGVADTQYF.

This clonotype was detected ten times or more. The chain is built from TRBV29-1 and TRBJ1-1; 7 bases match TRBD1. The germline V gene encodes CDR1 SQVTM and CDR2 ANQGSEA. This CDR3 has 11 residues. V lost 4 bases to trimming and J lost 7 bases; unmatched junction nucleotides: 3. DNA of the CDR3: TGCAGCGTTGGACAGGGCCTTGAAGCTTTCTTT. This codes for CSVGQGLEAFF.

This clonotype was found a few times. One end of the junction varies from germline; a read error may be responsible. The genes are TRBV7-8 and TRBJ2-7; D unclear. Looked up from germline, CDR1 is SGHVS and CDR2 is FQNEAQ. This CDR3 has 17 residues. CDR3 loop: CASNLGLNSRWSCEQYF. The CDR3 DNA follows: TGTGCCAGCAACCTGGGCCTTAATTCTAGGTGGTCCTGCGAGCAGTACTTC. The full variable domain, in which reference TRBV7-8 and TRBJ2-7 provide the parts outside the CDR3, is GAGVSQSPRYKVAKRGQDVALRCDPISGHVSLFWYQQALGQGPEFLTYFQNEAQLDKSGLPSDRFFAERPEGSVSTLKIQRTQQEDSAVYLCASNLGLNSRWSCEQYFGPGTRLTVT.

V usage is TRBV2 and J usage is TRBJ1-2, with 8 nucleotides matching TRBD1. Germline V gene lookup returns CDR1 SNHLY and CDR2 FYNNEI. V lost 4 bases, J lost 7 bases, and 8 bases stayed unmatched. CDR3 length: 14 residues. The CDR3 coding sequence is TGTGCCAGCAGTGTGGACAGGGAAGTCGGTGGCTACACCTTC. Translation: CASSVDREVGGYTF.

As for this clonotype: This could be a read error, since a much larger clone is one nucleotide away. V gene TRBV12-3 or TRBV12-4 combines with J gene TRBJ2-5; D perhaps matches TRBD1 (5 bases). The CDR3 extends over 14 amino acids. The DNA for the CDR3 is TGTGCCGGCAGTTCCCAGTTGGACACGGAGACCCAGTACTTC. Amino acids: CAGSSQLDTETQYF.

This clonotype was picked up a small number of times. The rearrangement joins TRBV29-1 to TRBJ2-1; D gene uncertain. Germline loops: CDR1 SQVTM, CDR2 ANQGSEA. The length of the CDR3 is 12 residues. V was pared by 1 base and J by 6 bases, with 7 bases between. CDR3: CSVEVFSNEQFF. The CDR3 DNA sequence: TGCAGCGTTGAAGTTTTCAGCAATGAGCAGTTCTTC.

To note about this clonotype: Being one base from a much bigger clone, this may be a read error. This chain links TRBV25-1 with TRBJ2-5; D might be TRBD1 (7 bases). The CDR3 length is 14 residues. The germline gives CDR1 MGHDK, CDR2 SYGVNS. The CDR3 protein is CAGRGRTVQETQYF. CDR3 in DNA: TGTGCCGGCAGGGGGAGGACAGTCCAAGAGACCCAGTACTTC. The whole variable domain, filled in from reference TRBV25-1 and TRBJ2-5, reads EADIYQTPRYLVIGTGKKITLECSQTMGHDKMYWYQQDPGMELHLIHYSYGVNSTEKGDLSSESTVSRIRTEHFPLTLESARPSHTSQYLCAGRGRTVQETQYFGPGTRLLVL.

Concerning this clonotype itself: A much larger clone lies one base from this, so it may be a read error. The chain uses TRBV12-5 and TRBJ2-5, with unresolved D. CDR3 length: 14 amino acids. CDR1 is LGHNT, CDR2 FRNRAP, per germline. The CDR3, as DNA: TGTGCTAGTGCCGACTGGTTGTCCCAAGAGATCCAGTACTTC. Encoded protein: CASADWLSQEIQYF.

This clonotype turned up a few times. V and J are TRBV18 and TRBJ2-1; the D is unclear. The CDR3 sequence is 17 residues long. Trimming pared 3 bases from V and 5 bases from J, leaving 20 bases between. The germline CDR1 and CDR2 sequences are KGHSH and LQKENI. CDR3 DNA sequence: TGTGCCAGCTCACCTGAGGTGTTAACCCGTACCCACAATGAGCAGTTCTTC. Protein product: CASSPEVLTRTHNEQFF.

This clonotype was detected ten times or more. The chain couples TRBV12-3 or TRBV12-4 to TRBJ2-3; tentatively, D is TRBD2 (6 bases). The CDR3 length is 20 residues. Trimming left V 5 bases short and J 3 bases short, with 30 bases between. CDR3 amino acids: CASSGLFSPLTMGNTDTQYF. CDR3 in DNA: TGTGCCAGCAGTGGACTATTTTCGCCTCTTACGATGGGAAATACAGATACGCAGTATTTT.

V gene TRBV11-2 combines with J gene TRBJ2-5; D call uncertain. This CDR3 has 16 residues. Deletions cut 2 bases from V and 4 bases from J, with 17 bases between. Germline assignment: CDR1 SGHAT and CDR2 FQNNGV. This chain's CDR3 is CASSLSTGGLRETQYF. The CDR3 coding sequence is TGTGCCAGCAGCTTATCGACGGGTGGGTTGAGAGAGACCCAGTACTTC.

In this sample, this clonotype turned up many times. This chain uses TRBV28 with TRBJ2-7; no firm D call. CDR3 size: 13 residues. Germline-derived CDR1 and CDR2 are MDHEN and SYDVKM. Trimming removed 2 bases from V and 2 bases from J, with 7 bases in between. The CDR3 sequence: CASSLVSAYEQYF. CDR3 nucleotide sequence: TGTGCCAGCAGTTTAGTGAGCGCCTACGAGCAGTACTTC.

In regard to this clonotype: A read error is possible here, since a much larger clone lies one base away. J is TRBJ2-7 and V is TRBV28; TRBD1 matches at 7 bases. Trimming took 8 bases from V and 3 from J; bases not matched to a gene: 10. Germline V gives CDR1 MDHEN, CDR2 SYDVKM. This CDR3 spans 14 amino acids. The CDR3 nucleotides read TGTGCCAGCGGTCCGCCGGGACAGAGCTACGAGCAGTACTTC. Translation: CASGPPGQSYEQYF.

This clonotype was recorded at least ten times. This rearrangement joins TRBV29-1 to TRBJ2-7, with D uncertain. The CDR3 runs to 12 residues. Deletions cut 2 bases from V and 2 bases from J, with 7 bases between. From germline, CDR1 is SQVTM and CDR2 ANQGSEA. The CDR3 protein is CSVENSPYEQYF. CDR3 nucleotides: TGCAGCGTTGAAAACAGCCCCTACGAGCAGTACTTC.

This clonotype came up a few times. V gene TRBV12-3 or TRBV12-4 combines with J gene TRBJ2-2; D is ambiguous. With 1 base removed from V and 5 bases from J, the gap between germline ends came to 14 bases. This CDR3 has 16 amino acids. The CDR3 nucleotides are TGTGCCAGCAGTTTAGAGTCAGGAGTCGGTACCGGGGAGCTGTTTTTT. It yields the protein CASSLESGVGTGELFF.

The genes are TRBV9 and TRBJ1-1, with TRBD1 matching 12 bases. The CDR3 spans 14 residues. The germline CDR1 and CDR2 sequences are SGDLS and YYNGEE. Germline trimming cut 4 bases from V and 6 bases from J; bases unmatched to any gene: 4. The CDR3 DNA sequence: TGTGCCAGCAGCCCCGGGACAGGGGGCCCTGAAGCTTTCTTT. Protein sequence: CASSPGTGGPEAFF.

This clonotype was seen only a few times. Here the CDR3 DNA reads TGCGCCAGCAGCTTGGTCGTCGGCAGACTGAACACCGGGGAGCTGTTTTTT. This sequence encodes CASSLVVGRLNTGELFF. This chain uses TRBV5-1 with TRBJ2-2, with no clear D. With 0 bases removed from V and 1 base from J, the gap between germline ends came to 13 bases. This CDR3 comprises 17 residues. The germline CDR1 and CDR2 sequences are SGHRS and YFSETQ.

The V and J genes are TRBV5-1 and TRBJ1-1, with 8 nucleotides matching TRBD1. Unmatched junction bases numbered 8, after V lost 6 bases and J lost 1 base. The length of the CDR3 is 15 residues. Germline CDR1 is SGHRS and CDR2 is YFSETQ. The CDR3 DNA reads as TGCGCCAGCAACAGGGGGGATAACGCGAACACTGAAGCTTTCTTT. Translation gives CASNRGDNANTEAFF.

This clonotype was counted between two and nine times. This chain uses TRBV3-1 with TRBJ2-5, with TRBD2 matching over 8 bases. Germline-derived CDR1 and CDR2 are LGHDT and YNNKEL (reference sequence). V gave up 1 base and J gave up 5 bases; unmatched junction bases: 9. The CDR3 extends over 16 amino acids. The CDR3 DNA reads as TGTGCCAGCAGCCAAGCTCAAAGCGGGAGTGTGGAGACCCAGTACTTC. This encodes CASSQAQSGSVETQYF.

This clonotype was recorded at least ten times. This sequence joins TRBV29-1 and TRBJ2-3, with D unclear. V shed 4 bases and J shed 4 bases, with 6 bases lying between them. The CDR3 totals 11 residues. Germline V CDR1 and CDR2: SQVTM, ANQGSEA. The CDR3 DNA reads TGCAGCGTTGTAAGTCCAGATACGCAGTATTTT. Its translation is CSVVSPDTQYF.

This clonotype came up many times. The chain carries TRBV6-1 and TRBJ2-3; TRBD2 matches 11 bases. This CDR3 is 18 amino acids long. Germline V gene data show CDR1 as MNHNS and CDR2 as SASEGT. The trim removed 5 bases at V and 6 bases at J, leaving 16 bases unmatched. The DNA for the CDR3 is TGTGCCAGCAGTCTTCGACCCCTTAGCGGGAGGGCCCAGGATACGCAGTATTTT. This codes for CASSLRPLSGRAQDTQYF.

In this sample, this clonotype turned up a few times. The J gene is TRBJ1-1, the V gene TRBV20-1, with D tentatively TRBD1 (5 bases). The germline V and J ends were trimmed by 3 bases and 4 bases, with 9 bases remaining between them. The germline V gene has CDR1 DFQATT and CDR2 SNEGSKA (reference sequence). The CDR3 runs 12 residues. CDR3 sequence reads: CSASSGGTEAFF. Written as DNA, the CDR3 is TGCAGTGCTAGTTCGGGGGGCACTGAAGCTTTCTTT.